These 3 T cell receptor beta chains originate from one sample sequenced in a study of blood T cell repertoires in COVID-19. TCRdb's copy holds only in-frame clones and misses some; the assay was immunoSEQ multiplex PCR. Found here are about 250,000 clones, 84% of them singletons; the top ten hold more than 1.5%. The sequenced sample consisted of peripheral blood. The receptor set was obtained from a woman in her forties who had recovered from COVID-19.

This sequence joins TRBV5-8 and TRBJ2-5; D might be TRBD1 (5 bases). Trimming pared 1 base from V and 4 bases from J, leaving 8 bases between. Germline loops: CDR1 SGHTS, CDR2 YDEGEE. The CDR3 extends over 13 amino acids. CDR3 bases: TGTGCCAGCAGCTTGCAGGGATCAGAGACCCAGTACTTC. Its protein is CASSLQGSETQYF.

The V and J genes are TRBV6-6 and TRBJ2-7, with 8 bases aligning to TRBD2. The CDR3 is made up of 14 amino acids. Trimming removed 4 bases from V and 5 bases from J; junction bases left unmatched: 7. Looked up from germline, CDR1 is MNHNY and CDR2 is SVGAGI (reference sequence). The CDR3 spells CASSSVAGIHEQYF. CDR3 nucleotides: TGTGCCAGCAGTTCGGTAGCGGGGATCCACGAGCAGTACTTC.

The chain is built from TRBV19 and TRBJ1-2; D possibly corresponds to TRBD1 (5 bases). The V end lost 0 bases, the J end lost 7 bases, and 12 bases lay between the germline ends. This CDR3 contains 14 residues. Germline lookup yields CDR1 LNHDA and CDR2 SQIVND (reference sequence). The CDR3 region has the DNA TGTGCCAGTAGTATAGACAGGGCCGTGACTGGCTACACCTTC. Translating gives CASSIDRAVTGYTF.